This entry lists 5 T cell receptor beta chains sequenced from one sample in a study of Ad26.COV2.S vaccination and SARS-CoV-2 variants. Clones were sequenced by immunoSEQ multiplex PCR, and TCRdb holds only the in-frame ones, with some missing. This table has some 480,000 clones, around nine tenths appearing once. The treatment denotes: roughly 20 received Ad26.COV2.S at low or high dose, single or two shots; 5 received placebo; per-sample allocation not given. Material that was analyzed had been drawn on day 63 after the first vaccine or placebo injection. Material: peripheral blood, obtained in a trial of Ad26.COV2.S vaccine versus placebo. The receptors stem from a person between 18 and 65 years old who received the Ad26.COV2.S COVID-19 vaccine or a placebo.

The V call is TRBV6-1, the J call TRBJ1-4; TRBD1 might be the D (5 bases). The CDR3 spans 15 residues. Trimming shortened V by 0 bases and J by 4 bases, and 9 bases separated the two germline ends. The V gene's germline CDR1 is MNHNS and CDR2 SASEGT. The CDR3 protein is CASSEAPGVNEKLFF. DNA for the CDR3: TGTGCCAGCAGTGAAGCACCGGGGGTTAATGAAAAACTGTTTTTT.

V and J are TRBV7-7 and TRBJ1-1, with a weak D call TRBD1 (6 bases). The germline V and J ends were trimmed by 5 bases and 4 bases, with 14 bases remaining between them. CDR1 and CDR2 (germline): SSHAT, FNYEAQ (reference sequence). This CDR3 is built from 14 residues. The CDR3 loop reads CASSPLRGATEAFF. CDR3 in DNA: TGTGCCAGCAGCCCCCTTCGGGGGGCCACTGAAGCTTTCTTT.

This CDR3 is CVSGGGRSSYEQYF. The CDR3 DNA follows: TGTGTATCTGGGGGCGGGCGGAGCTCCTACGAGCAGTACTTC. The V gene is TRBV28, the J gene TRBJ2-7, with D perhaps TRBD1 (6 bases). The CDR3 sequence is 14 residues long. CDR1 is MDHEN and CDR2 is SYDVKM in the germline V gene.

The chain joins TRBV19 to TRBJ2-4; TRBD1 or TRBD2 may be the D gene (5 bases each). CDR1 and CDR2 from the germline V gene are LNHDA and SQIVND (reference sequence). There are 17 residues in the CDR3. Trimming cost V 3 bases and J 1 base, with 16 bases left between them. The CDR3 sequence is CASSIQRDPGAKNIQYF. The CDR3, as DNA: TGTGCCAGTAGTATTCAACGGGACCCTGGGGCCAAAAACATTCAGTACTTC.

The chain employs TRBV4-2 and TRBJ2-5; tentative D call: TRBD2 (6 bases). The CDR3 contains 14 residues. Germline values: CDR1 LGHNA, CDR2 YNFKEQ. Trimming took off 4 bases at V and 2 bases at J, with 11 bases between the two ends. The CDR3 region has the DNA TGTGCCAGCAGCCCGGGACTGATACAAGAGACCCAGTACTTC. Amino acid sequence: CASSPGLIQETQYF.